This T cell receptor beta chain was recorded in a study of Graves' ophthalmopathy and Graves' hyperthyroidism. The CDR3 totals 15 residues. V lost 3 bases, J lost 6 bases, and 10 bases stayed unmatched. Germline V gene sequence: CDR1 SGHRS, CDR2 YFSETQ. The PBMCs were taken from less than 11 ml of fresh peripheral blood. General study points: Clonotypes were expanded in thyroid at above 0.001 frequency, and most also appeared in blood. A 13-signature model separated ophthalmopathy from stable hyperthyroidism, approximately 87% sensitivity, 75% to 84% specificity.

This clonotype has just a few counts. Its specificity is not known. Amplification from RNA transcripts yielded the TCR beta CDR3 regions. Scientists carried out first-round RT-PCR using HTBI primers and then a second-round multiplex PCR. TCRdb independently ran MiXCR on the multiplex PCR reads; one entry per CDR3 protein. The sample holds 600,000 to 650,000 distinct CDR3 sequences; 22% are singletons and the top ten take about 6.6%. The sequenced material came from peripheral blood. The TCR was taken from a woman between 18 and 30 years old with stable Graves' hyperthyroidism. Some clones in this sample may be carry-over from other donors' samples. V gene TRBV5-1 combines with J gene TRBJ2-7; 9 bases line up with TRBD1. This chain's CDR3 is CASSWDRVGNGEQYF. The CDR3 nucleotides read TGCGCCAGCAGCTGGGACAGGGTTGGAAATGGCGAGCAGTACTTC.